The 23 T cell receptor beta chains below come from one sample, sequenced in a study of blood T cell repertoires in COVID-19. Sequencing was performed with immunoSEQ multiplex PCR; in TCRdb, only in-frame clones are kept and a portion is missing. The sample holds approximately 240,000 clones, approximately 79% seen once. Sequencing was performed on peripheral blood. These receptors all come from a woman aged 40 to 49 with active or convalescent COVID-19.

The V call is TRBV27, the J call TRBJ1-2; 8 nucleotides agree with TRBD1. Germline V gives CDR1 MNHEY, CDR2 SMNVEV (reference sequence). The CDR3 loop spans 18 amino acids. V shed 0 bases and J 1 base; nucleotides not matched to a gene: 10. The CDR3 reads CASSLSRAGGTYNYGYTF. The CDR3 coding sequence is TGTGCCAGCAGTTTATCCCGAGCAGGGGGCACCTATAACTATGGCTACACCTTC.

The V gene is TRBV24-1, the J gene TRBJ1-1; D possibly corresponds to TRBD1 (5 bases). Germline V CDR1 and CDR2: KGHDR, SFDVKD. V lost 6 bases and J 1 base, leaving 17 bases between the germline ends. The CDR3 length is 16 residues. CDR3 sequence reads: CATSPQAGQKNTEAFF. In DNA, the CDR3 is TGTGCCACCAGTCCACAAGCGGGGCAGAAGAACACTGAAGCTTTCTTT.

The chain carries TRBV3-1 (or the pseudogene TRBV3-2) and TRBJ1-2; TRBD1 matches at 7 bases. V lost 2 bases to trimming and J lost 4 bases; unmatched junction nucleotides: 7. There are 15 residues in the CDR3. Germline CDR1 LGHDT, CDR2 YNNKEL (reference sequence). CDR3 coding DNA: TGTGCCAGCAGCCAACCCTGGACAGGTGCCTATGGCTACACCTTC. It is translated as CASSQPWTGAYGYTF.

The CDR3 DNA sequence: TGCGCCAGCAGCTTAGGGACAGGGGGCGTCTATGGCTACACCTTC. The encoded protein is CASSLGTGGVYGYTF. The chain carries TRBV5-1 and TRBJ1-2; 12 positions agree with TRBD1. Trimming took 2 bases from V and 4 from J; bases not matched to a gene: 3. The CDR3 loop spans 15 amino acids. Germline V gene data show CDR1 as SGHRS and CDR2 as YFSETQ.

The gene calls are TRBV19 and TRBJ2-5; 8 nucleotides agree with TRBD2. This CDR3 spans 18 amino acids. Germline CDR1 and CDR2: LNHDA and SQIVND (reference sequence). Trimming removed 4 bases from V and 1 base from J; junction bases left unmatched: 14. The CDR3 sequence: CASSTSLMTSDTQETQYF. CDR3 coding DNA: TGTGCCAGTAGTACCTCCCTTATGACTAGCGATACCCAAGAGACCCAGTACTTC.

The V call is TRBV28, the J call TRBJ2-7; 7 nucleotides match TRBD1. The CDR3 runs 13 residues. Germline V gene data show CDR1 as MDHEN and CDR2 as SYDVKM. Germline trimming cut 5 bases from V and 4 bases from J; bases unmatched to any gene: 5. The chain's CDR3 is CASSRGRGYEQYV. DNA for the CDR3: TGTGCCAGCAGTCGGGGCAGGGGGTACGAGCAGTACGTC.

The chain has TRBV27 and TRBJ1-3; D not certain. Trimming stripped 8 bases from V and 4 bases from J, with 12 bases between. The CDR3 length is 13 residues. In germline, CDR1 is MNHEY, CDR2 SMNVEV (reference sequence). The CDR3 reads CASRGTMGNTIYF. The CDR3 coding sequence is TGTGCCAGCCGAGGAACGATGGGAAACACCATATATTTT.

This clone has only one observation. This CDR3 reads CASSATGGLFLSPLHF. Written as DNA, the CDR3 is TGTGCCAGTAGTGCGACAGGGGGCCTATTCCTTTCACCCCTCCACTTT. This chain connects TRBV19 to TRBJ1-6; 10 bases agree with TRBD1. J gave up 9 bases and V 5 bases, and 10 bases lay outside the gene matches. The CDR3 contains 16 residues. Looked up from germline, CDR1 is LNHDA and CDR2 is SQIVND (reference sequence).

This clone occurred a few times. The genes are TRBV3-1 (or the pseudogene TRBV3-2) and TRBJ1-1, with D maybe TRBD1 (5 bases). CDR3 length: 13 residues. V was shortened by 4 bases and J by 6 bases, with 12 bases between the two germline ends. Germline V CDR1 and CDR2: LGHDT, YNNKEL (reference sequence). The CDR3 region has the DNA TGTGCCAGCAGCCTTTTGGGGGGGTCTGAAGCTTTCTTT. Translation: CASSLLGGSEAFF.

This chain joins TRBV12-5 and TRBJ2-5; 9 nucleotides line up with TRBD1. Germline CDR1 and CDR2: LGHNT and FRNRAP. With V trimmed by 1 base and J by 3 bases, 3 bases remained unmatched. There are 15 residues in the CDR3. CDR3 sequence: CASGLGQGVEETQYF. The DNA of the CDR3 is TGTGCTAGTGGTTTGGGACAGGGGGTTGAAGAGACCCAGTACTTC.

The chain combines TRBV15 with TRBJ1-5, with D unclear. Germline assignment: CDR1 LNHNV and CDR2 YYDKDF (reference sequence). The CDR3 spans 13 residues. V was pared by 4 bases and J by 6 bases, with 10 bases between. The CDR3 region is CATSIRPSQPQHF. As DNA, the CDR3 is TGTGCCACCAGCATCCGCCCCAGTCAGCCCCAGCATTTT.

The chain couples TRBV6-6 to TRBJ1-2; 7 positions match TRBD1. The CDR3 contains 14 residues. Losses at the gene ends were 5 bases for V and 7 bases for J; bases not matched to a gene: 10. Germline lookup yields CDR1 MNHNY and CDR2 SVGAGI (reference sequence). The CDR3 loop reads CASSEETGSSGYTF. CDR3 bases: TGTGCCAGCAGTGAGGAGACAGGGAGCTCTGGCTACACCTTC.

The chain combines TRBV10-3 with TRBJ1-3; 8 bases align to TRBD1. Germline V gene lookup returns CDR1 ENHRY and CDR2 SYGVKD. CDR3 length equals 13 residues. The junction had 3 bases not matched to a gene; V was cut back by 9 bases and J by 2 bases. The CDR3: CAIDRGAGNTIYF. The CDR3 nucleotides are TGTGCCATTGACAGGGGTGCTGGAAACACCATATATTTT.

The J gene is TRBJ1-1, the V gene TRBV15; 9 positions match TRBD1. The germline gives CDR1 LNHNV, CDR2 YYDKDF (reference sequence). The CDR3 consists of 14 residues. V dropped 2 bases and J dropped 5; count of bases not matched to a gene: 3. CDR3 loop: CATSRTGGWTEAFF. For the CDR3, the DNA is TGTGCCACCAGCAGAACAGGGGGCTGGACTGAAGCTTTCTTT.

V is TRBV5-6 and J is TRBJ1-5; TRBD1 is a possible D gene (6 bases). Germline-derived CDR1 and CDR2 are SGHDT and YYEEEE. V was trimmed by 2 bases and J by 6 bases, leaving 9 bases between them. CDR3 length equals 13 residues. This CDR3 reads CASSLQGIQPQHF. CDR3 sequence (DNA): TGTGCCAGCAGCTTACAGGGAATTCAGCCCCAGCATTTT.

The chain is built from TRBV30 and TRBJ1-6; no definite D call. The V end was cut by 5 bases, the J end by 5 bases, with 7 bases between. The CDR3 runs 12 residues. CDR1 GTSNPN and CDR2 SVGIG come from the germline V gene (reference sequence). The CDR3: CAWESNNSPLHF. The CDR3, as DNA: TGTGCCTGGGAGTCGAATAATTCACCCCTCCACTTT.

This clone was detected ten times or more. The rearrangement joins TRBV28 to TRBJ1-4; TRBD1 is a possible D gene (5 bases). Between the trimmed V and J ends, which lost 6 bases and 5 bases, there was a span of 13 bases. Germline CDR1 reads MDHEN; CDR2 reads SYDVKM. The CDR3 sequence is 14 residues long. The CDR3 loop is CASRPPAGNEKLFF. The CDR3 region has the DNA TGTGCCAGCAGACCACCTGCAGGGAATGAAAAACTGTTTTTT. Together with reference TRBV28 and TRBJ1-4, the CDR3 gives the full variable domain: DVKVTQSSRYLVKRTGEKVFLECVQDMDHENMFWYRQDPGLGLRLIYFSYDVKMKEKGDIPEGYSVSREKKERFSLILESASTNQTSMYLCASRPPAGNEKLFFGSGTQLSVL.

The chain recombines TRBV19 with TRBJ1-5; maybe TRBD1 (5 bases). CDR1 is LNHDA and CDR2 is SQIVND in the germline V gene (reference sequence). The V end was cut by 3 bases, the J end by 0 bases, with 9 bases between. The CDR3 has 15 residues. CDR3 residues: CASSMPGHSNQPQHF. The CDR3 DNA reads TGTGCCAGTAGTATGCCAGGGCATAGCAATCAGCCCCAGCATTTT.

The chain carries TRBV5-6 and TRBJ1-6; D is unresolved. CDR3 length: 15 residues. V dropped 4 bases and J dropped 5 bases, with 13 bases sitting between them. Germline-derived CDR1 and CDR2 are SGHDT and YYEEEE. The CDR3 region is CASSGDGYNNSPLHF. CDR3 DNA sequence: TGTGCCAGCAGCGGTGACGGGTATAATAATTCACCCCTCCACTTT.

The J gene is TRBJ1-4, the V gene TRBV3-1 (or the pseudogene TRBV3-2); TRBD1 might be the D (6 bases). This CDR3 is 15 amino acids long. CDR1 and CDR2 from the germline V gene are LGHDT and YNNKEL (reference sequence). V was clipped by 5 bases and J by 7 bases, with 17 bases between them. The CDR3 bases are TGTGCCAGCAGCTTTGCCGGACAGTTGGGTGAAAAACTGTTTTTT. Its translation: CASSFAGQLGEKLFF.

This sequence joins TRBV19 and TRBJ1-6; D gene ambiguous. The CDR3 has 16 residues. Germline V gene sequence: CDR1 LNHDA, CDR2 SQIVND (reference sequence). Trimming shortened V by 5 bases and J by 2 bases, and 13 bases separated the two germline ends. The CDR3 DNA reads TGTGCCAGTAGTCCCGAGGAGGGAACCTATAATTCACCCCTCCACTTT. This encodes CASSPEEGTYNSPLHF.

The gene calls are TRBV5-5 and TRBJ1-4; maybe TRBD1 (6 bases). The CDR3 has 15 amino acids. Trimming shortened V by 0 bases and J by 0 bases, and 6 bases separated the two germline ends. Germline assignment: CDR1 SGHKS and CDR2 YYEKEE (reference sequence). CDR3 protein: CASSLGGPTNEKLFF. The CDR3 nucleotides read TGTGCCAGCAGCTTGGGGGGGCCAACTAATGAAAAACTGTTTTTT.

The chain combines TRBV12-5 with TRBJ1-1; 7 positions match TRBD1. CDR3 size: 17 residues. The germline CDR1 and CDR2 sequences are LGHNT and FRNRAP. J was trimmed by 6 bases and V by 0 bases; bases with no gene match: 13. In nucleotides, the CDR3 is TGTGCTAGTGGTTTGGTAATCATAGGGGGCGGAAGCCCTGAAGCTTTCTTT. It specifies CASGLVIIGGGSPEAFF.